This TCR beta chain appears in the sequencing data of a study of CD8 T cells in Susac syndrome. Trimming left V 2 bases short and J 4 bases short, with 15 bases between. Germline loops: CDR1 ENHRY, CDR2 SYGVKD. There are 16 residues in the CDR3. TEMRA cells were enriched by FACS, while CD8+ and CD4+ T cells were obtained through a negative isolation that was performed magnetically. RNA totalling roughly 0.5 to 1 ug underwent reverse transcription with random hexamers. TCRdb re-analysed the immunoSEQ multiplex PCR reads in MiXCR, keeping a single row per CDR3 protein. The sample carries approximately 300,000 distinct CDR3 sequences, approximately 85% recorded once.

The sequenced material came from CD8+ T cells from PBMCs. The source of this sequence is a human donor with multiple sclerosis. The rearrangement uses TRBV10-3 and TRBJ2-1; D remains ambiguous. The DNA of the CDR3 is TGTGCCATCAGTGAGACCTCAAGCTCGTTTTACAATGAGCAGTTCTTC. It encodes CAISETSSSFYNEQFF.